These 5 T cell receptor beta chains came from one sample sequenced in a study of beta chain features in type 1 diabetes. Reverse transcribing all isolated RNA meant expressed TCRB transcripts were sequenced. Sequencing was performed with immunoSEQ multiplex PCR; in TCRdb, only in-frame clones are kept and a portion is missing. The table includes a few hundred thousand clones, about 11% detected once. Sample: central memory CD4+ T cells from blood. The receptor set was obtained from a man between 18 and 35 years old in good health.

The V and J genes are TRBV7-9 and TRBJ2-7; D gene ambiguous. Germline CDR1 is SEHNR and CDR2 is FQNEAQ (reference sequence). V lost 3 bases and J lost 4, with 13 bases in between. The CDR3 extends over 14 amino acids. The CDR3 nucleotides read TGTGCCAGCAGCTTTGGAAGTTGGGGTTACGAGCAGTACTTC. Residues: CASSFGSWGYEQYF.

The V gene is TRBV18, the J gene TRBJ2-5; the match to TRBD2 covers 13 bases. CDR3 length: 16 residues. The V gene's germline CDR1 is KGHSH and CDR2 LQKENI. V shed 3 bases, J shed 4 bases, and the junction held 5 bases outside the gene matches. CDR3 sequence reads: CASSPGLAGVRETQYF. Written as DNA, the CDR3 is TGTGCCAGCTCACCCGGACTAGCGGGAGTCCGAGAGACCCAGTACTTC.

This clone showed up just a few times. The rearrangement joins TRBV7-8 to TRBJ1-1; D is unresolved. The CDR3 is made up of 14 amino acids. Trimming took 1 base from V and 3 from J, leaving 9 bases between them. The germline gives CDR1 SGHVS, CDR2 FQNEAQ. The CDR3 spells CASSLGSGYTEAFF. In DNA, the CDR3 is TGTGCCAGCAGCTTAGGGTCGGGGTACACTGAAGCTTTCTTT.

This clone has just a few counts. CDR3 region: CASSQLTGGDQPQHF. CDR3 nucleotides: TGCGCCAGCAGCCAGCTCACAGGGGGCGATCAGCCCCAGCATTTT. This rearrangement joins TRBV4-1 to TRBJ1-5; TRBD1 matches 9 bases. Germline trimming cut 3 bases from V and 5 bases from J; bases unmatched to any gene: 5. From germline, CDR1 is MGHRA and CDR2 YSYEKL. This CDR3 spans 15 amino acids.

The chain recombines TRBV9 with TRBJ2-3, with D uncertain. Trimming stripped 3 bases from V and 2 bases from J, with 7 bases between. Looked up from germline, CDR1 is SGDLS and CDR2 is YYNGEE. The CDR3 is 13 residues long. This CDR3 reads CASSASYTDTQYF. In DNA, the CDR3 is TGTGCCAGCAGCGCCAGCTACACAGATACGCAGTATTTT. Combining the CDR3 with reference TRBV9 and TRBJ2-3 gives the whole variable domain DSGVTQTPKHLITATGQRVTLRCSPRSGDLSVYWYQQSLDQGLQFLIQYYNGEERAKGNILERFSAQQFPDLHSELNLSSLELGDSALYFCASSASYTDTQYFGPGTRLTVL.